The 22 T cell receptor beta chains below come from one sample, sequenced in a study of early T cells in non-severe SARS-CoV-2 infection. TCRdb recomputed calls from the 5' RACE reads with MiXCR, one row per CDR3 protein. In the table there are 25,000 to 35,000 distinct CDR3 sequences, 4% to 5.5% of which are singletons. Sequencing was done on a sample of whole blood. Receptors originate from an adult who was a healthcare worker with PCR-confirmed SARS-CoV-2 infection or an uninfected control (not recorded which).

This chain joins TRBV4-1 and TRBJ2-3; D perhaps matches TRBD1 (6 bases). The CDR3 contains 16 residues. V dropped 3 bases and J dropped 0 bases, with 13 bases sitting between them. Germline-derived CDR1 and CDR2 are MGHRA and YSYEKL. CDR3 bases: TGCGCCAGCAGCCAGGAACAGGGTTCTAGCACAGATACGCAGTATTTT. This sequence encodes CASSQEQGSSTDTQYF.

This clonotype has just a few counts. This sequence joins TRBV6-4 and TRBJ2-1; 8 bases match TRBD2. The junction had 7 bases not matched to a gene; V was cut back by 3 bases and J by 3 bases. CDR3 length: 16 amino acids. In germline, CDR1 is MRHNA, CDR2 SNTAGT. This CDR3 reads CASSDLGAGGYNEQFF. The DNA of the CDR3 is TGTGCCAGCAGTGATTTGGGCGCGGGGGGCTACAATGAGCAGTTCTTC.

This clonotype came up many times. V is TRBV11-2 and J is TRBJ2-1; TRBD1 aligns across 8 bases. Germline-derived CDR1 and CDR2 are SGHAT and FQNNGV. CDR3 size: 14 residues. Germline trimming cut 2 bases from V and 9 bases from J; bases unmatched to any gene: 6. The CDR3 nucleotides are TGTGCCAGCAGCTTATCCAGGGGGACAGGTGAGCAGTTCTTC. Translated, it gives CASSLSRGTGEQFF.

This clonotype appeared many times. The chain is built from TRBV28 and TRBJ2-7; 13 nucleotides match TRBD2. J was trimmed by 3 bases and V by 7 bases; bases with no gene match: 3. Germline CDR1 reads MDHEN; CDR2 reads SYDVKM. The CDR3 has 14 residues. The DNA for the CDR3 is TGTGCCAGCACCAGACTAGCGGGGGGCTACGAGCAGTACTTC. Translated, it gives CASTRLAGGYEQYF.

This clonotype showed up just a few times. An end of the junction differs from the germline gene, which may be a read error. This chain connects TRBV29-1 to TRBJ2-1; 9 bases map to TRBD1. The germline V gene has CDR1 SQVTM and CDR2 ANQGSEA. This CDR3 spans 11 amino acids. CDR3 DNA: TGTGTACAGGGGGCGGGCAATGAGCAGTTCTTC. This translates into CVQGAGNEQFF.

The table lists this clonotype with a few counts. The J gene is TRBJ2-5, the V gene TRBV11-2; D might be TRBD1 or TRBD2, each matching 5 bases. Germline V CDR1 and CDR2: SGHAT, FQNNGV. V was shortened by 8 bases and J by 5 bases, with 15 bases between the two germline ends. The CDR3 is 13 amino acids. In DNA form, the CDR3 reads TGTGCCAGCGCCTATGGGGGAGACGAGACCCAGTACTTC. It translates to CASAYGGDETQYF.

This clonotype was observed many times. This chain joins TRBV19 and TRBJ1-5; maybe TRBD1 (6 bases). This CDR3 spans 15 amino acids. V lost 6 bases and J 1 base, leaving 13 bases between the germline ends. Looked up from germline, CDR1 is LNHDA and CDR2 is SQIVND (reference sequence). The DNA for the CDR3 is TGTGCCAGTAGCGAGAGACAGGTCAGCAATCAGCCCCAGCATTTT. It yields the protein CASSERQVSNQPQHF. The full variable domain, in which reference TRBV19 and TRBJ1-5 provide the parts outside the CDR3, is DGGITQSPKYLFRKEGQNVTLSCEQNLNHDAMYWYRQDPGQGLRLIYYSQIVNDFQKGDIAEGYSVSREKKESFPLTVTSAQKNPTAFYLCASSERQVSNQPQHFGDGTRLSIL.

By share, this clonotype counts as medium-sized (0.01 to 0.1%). V gene TRBV5-1 combines with J gene TRBJ2-1, with D uncertain. Trimming removed 6 bases at V and 0 bases at J, with 10 bases between. In germline, CDR1 is SGHRS, CDR2 YFSETQ. This CDR3 contains 14 residues. The CDR3 nucleotides read TGCGCCAGCATGGTGGGCTTCTCCTACAATGAGCAGTTCTTC. Residues: CASMVGFSYNEQFF.

This clonotype showed up many times. The genes are TRBV23-1 and TRBJ2-6, with D possibly being TRBD1 or TRBD2 (6 bases each). TRBV23-1 qualifies as an ORF whose function is uncertain. Deletions cut 0 bases from V and 2 bases from J, with 14 bases between. The CDR3 is made up of 18 amino acids. The CDR3 sequence: CASSQSPVRGAGANVLTF. CDR3 nucleotides: TGCGCCAGCAGTCAATCCCCGGTTAGGGGGGCTGGGGCCAACGTCCTGACTTTC.

This clonotype occurred a few times. CDR3 nucleotide sequence: TGCAGTGCTAGGGGATTTAGCGGGAGGGCCGGTTTTCAGGCCGGGGAGCTGTTTTTT. This sequence encodes CSARGFSGRAGFQAGELFF. The chain joins TRBV20-1 to TRBJ2-2, with 11 nucleotides matching TRBD2. This CDR3 region has 19 residues. Germline lookup yields CDR1 DFQATT and CDR2 SNEGSKA (reference sequence). The V and J ends lost 3 bases and 6 bases, in that order; junction bases with no gene match: 18.

This clonotype was recorded a few times. The chain uses TRBV5-1 and TRBJ2-3; D is possibly TRBD1 (5 bases). This CDR3 spans 15 amino acids. Trimming cost V 3 bases and J 0 bases, with 11 bases left between them. In germline, CDR1 is SGHRS, CDR2 YFSETQ. The CDR3 is CASSSDTTSTDTQYF. CDR3 DNA: TGCGCCAGCAGCTCGGACACGACTAGCACAGATACGCAGTATTTT.

This clonotype is labeled medium-sized. The rearrangement uses TRBV18 and TRBJ2-3, with D tentatively TRBD1 or TRBD2 (5 bases each). This CDR3 region has 16 residues. V was clipped by 3 bases and J by 0 bases, with 13 bases between them. Germline V gene lookup returns CDR1 KGHSH and CDR2 LQKENI. In DNA form, the CDR3 reads TGTGCCAGCTCACCCGGGACGGCTACTAGCACAGATACGCAGTATTTT. It codes for CASSPGTATSTDTQYF. Full variable domain (rest looked up from reference TRBV18 and TRBJ2-3): NAGVMQNPRHLVRRRGQEARLRCSPMKGHSHVYWYRQLPEEGLKFMVYLQKENIIDESGMPKERFSAEFPKEGPSILRIQQVVRGDSAAYFCASSPGTATSTDTQYFGPGTRLTVL.

This clonotype has ten or more counts. The chain links TRBV7-2 to TRBJ2-2, with 7 bases identical to TRBD2. The CDR3 extends over 15 amino acids. Germline V gene sequence: CDR1 SGHTA, CDR2 FQGNSA. V lost 5 bases and J lost 1; bases outside the gene matches: 4. The CDR3 loop is CASSRGGMNTGELFF. CDR3 bases: TGTGCCAGCAGCCGGGGAGGGATGAACACCGGGGAGCTGTTTTTT. The whole variable domain, filled in from reference TRBV7-2 and TRBJ2-2, reads GAGVSQSPSNKVTEKGKDVELRCDPISGHTALYWYRQSLGQGLEFLIYFQGNSAPDKSGLPSDRFSAERTGGSVSTLTIQRTQQEDSAVYLCASSRGGMNTGELFFGEGSRLTVL.

The rearrangement links TRBV5-4 to TRBJ2-2; D unresolved. V was shortened by 5 bases and J by 3 bases, with 11 bases between the two germline ends. The CDR3 spans 14 residues. Germline CDR1 is SGHNT and CDR2 is YYREEE (reference sequence). The CDR3 sequence: CASSLPPDTGELFF. The CDR3 DNA follows: TGTGCCAGCAGTTTACCCCCAGACACCGGGGAGCTGTTTTTT.

This clonotype was picked up many times. The chain joins TRBV6-1 to TRBJ2-7, with unresolved D. Germline assignment: CDR1 MNHNS and CDR2 SASEGT. CDR3 size: 13 residues. V was pared by 5 bases and J by 2 bases, with 10 bases between. The CDR3, as DNA: TGTGCCAGCAGTTTTGAGGTTCCCTACGAGCAGTACTTC. Translated: CASSFEVPYEQYF.

The chain employs TRBV7-8 and TRBJ1-5, with D possibly being TRBD1 (6 bases). The V gene's germline CDR1 is SGHVS and CDR2 FQNEAQ. V dropped 5 bases and J dropped 4 bases, with 27 bases sitting between them. CDR3 length equals 19 residues. For the CDR3, the DNA is TGTGCCAGCAGCCCCTCAAGCAGGGGTGCCGACAACACAAATCAGCCCCAGCATTTT. Translating it yields CASSPSSRGADNTNQPQHF.

This clonotype was seen a few times. This chain joins TRBV14 and TRBJ2-5; D is undetermined. The CDR3 runs 13 residues. Between the trimmed V and J ends, which lost 0 bases and 4 bases, there was a span of 6 bases. The germline V gene has CDR1 SGHDN and CDR2 FVKESK. The CDR3 region has the DNA TGTGCCAGCAGCCAAGATTTGGTAGAGACCCAGTACTTC. It codes for CASSQDLVETQYF.

CDR3 in amino acids: CSARPDGRTDTQYF. The CDR3 nucleotides are TGCAGTGCTAGGCCCGACGGCCGCACAGATACGCAGTATTTT. The rearrangement links TRBV20-1 to TRBJ2-3; no reliable D call. Trimming removed 3 bases at V and 1 base at J, with 11 bases between. The CDR3 contains 14 residues. The germline V gene encodes CDR1 DFQATT and CDR2 SNEGSKA (reference sequence).

This clonotype was found a few times. V usage is TRBV29-1 and J usage is TRBJ2-1, with a possible D match to TRBD1 (6 bases). Trimming took 7 bases from V and 8 from J, leaving 9 bases between them. Germline V CDR1 and CDR2: SQVTM, ANQGSEA. The CDR3 totals 10 residues. The CDR3 here is CSGGGDEQFF. For the CDR3, the DNA is TGCAGCGGAGGGGGTGATGAGCAGTTCTTC.

V usage is TRBV12-3 or TRBV12-4 and J usage is TRBJ2-3; D possibly corresponds to TRBD2 (5 bases). Deletions cut 5 bases from V and 8 bases from J, with 8 bases between. The CDR3 loop spans 11 amino acids. CDR3 in DNA: TGTGCCAGCAGTCTCGAGGGTACGCAGTATTTT. Its protein product is CASSLEGTQYF.

The CDR3 protein is CAWTRQTEAFF. CDR3 DNA: TGTGCCTGGACGCGACAGACTGAAGCTTTCTTT. The chain is built from TRBV30 and TRBJ1-1; TRBD1 is a possible D gene (5 bases). Germline lookup yields CDR1 GTSNPN and CDR2 SVGIG (reference sequence). V shed 4 bases and J shed 5 bases, with 8 bases lying between them. This CDR3 contains 11 residues.

This clonotype has ten or more counts. This chain connects TRBV10-2 to TRBJ1-1, with 7 bases identical to TRBD1. V lost 5 bases and J lost 11; bases outside the gene matches: 5. Per germline, CDR1 WSHSY and CDR2 SAAADI. The length of the CDR3 is 11 residues. This chain's CDR3 is CASSHRGKAFF. The CDR3 region has the DNA TGCGCCAGCAGTCACAGGGGTAAGGCTTTCTTT.